Below, 23 T cell receptor beta chains from the same sample are listed, as sequenced in a study of control samples from healthy donors and cancer patients. Sequencing was performed with immunoSEQ multiplex PCR; in TCRdb, only in-frame clones are kept and a portion is missing. The table includes roughly 88,000 clones, around 92% detected once. The specimen sequenced was blood. The receptors were gathered from a man between 50 and 59 years old in good health.

This clone was observed a single time. The rearrangement links TRBV15 to TRBJ1-1; D is ambiguous. Germline V CDR1 and CDR2: LNHNV, YYDKDF (reference sequence). This CDR3 is built from 14 residues. V was trimmed by 0 bases and J by 1 base, leaving 6 bases between them. The CDR3 protein is CATSRDFGNTEAFF. The DNA of the CDR3 is TGTGCCACCAGCAGAGATTTTGGGAACACTGAAGCTTTCTTT.

This rearrangement joins TRBV19 to TRBJ1-5; 7 bases are shared with TRBD1. CDR1 is LNHDA, CDR2 SQIVND, per germline (reference sequence). Trimming cost V 3 bases and J 6 bases; bases outside gene matches: 14. This CDR3 region has 17 residues. The CDR3 reads CASSMDRQRGLGQPQHF. As DNA, the CDR3 is TGTGCCAGTAGTATGGATCGACAGAGGGGGCTGGGTCAGCCCCAGCATTTT.

The gene calls are TRBV14 and TRBJ1-4; 7 bases are a match to TRBD1. J was trimmed by 3 bases and V by 4 bases; bases with no gene match: 2. There are 14 residues in the CDR3. Germline V gene lookup returns CDR1 SGHDN and CDR2 FVKESK. The CDR3 coding sequence is TGTGCCAGCAGCCGAACAGGGGCTAATGAAAAACTGTTTTTT. Encoded protein: CASSRTGANEKLFF.

The chain employs TRBV3-1 (or the pseudogene TRBV3-2) and TRBJ2-6; no clear D gene. V was clipped by 4 bases and J by 1 base, with 5 bases between them. In germline, CDR1 is LGHDT, CDR2 YNNKEL (reference sequence). This CDR3 has 14 amino acids. This CDR3 reads CASSPTSGANVLTF. The CDR3 DNA reads TGTGCCAGCAGCCCGACGTCTGGGGCCAACGTCCTGACTTTC.

The chain carries TRBV3-1 (or the pseudogene TRBV3-2) and TRBJ1-4; D is unresolved. Germline V gene sequence: CDR1 LGHDT, CDR2 YNNKEL (reference sequence). The V end lost 0 bases, the J end lost 10 bases, and 12 bases lay between the germline ends. This CDR3 spans 14 amino acids. CDR3 bases: TGTGCCAGCAGCCAAGATCAGAGTGGAAGAAAACTGTTTTTT. Its translation: CASSQDQSGRKLFF.

This chain connects TRBV29-1 to TRBJ1-2, with TRBD1 identical over 9 bases. The CDR3 consists of 15 residues. The trim removed 6 bases at V and 0 bases at J, leaving 8 bases unmatched. Looked up from germline, CDR1 is SQVTM and CDR2 is ANQGSEA. The CDR3 DNA reads TGCAGCGTCGACAAAGGGACAGGGCCTAACTATGGCTACACCTTC. Its protein product is CSVDKGTGPNYGYTF.

V is TRBV4-3 and J is TRBJ2-3; no clear D. Germline CDR1 LGHNA, CDR2 YSLEER. The V and J ends lost 2 bases and 1 base respectively, with 10 bases between them. The CDR3 is made up of 15 amino acids. This CDR3 is CASSQQDVGTDTQYF. For the CDR3, the DNA is TGCGCCAGCAGCCAACAAGATGTCGGCACAGATACGCAGTATTTT.

The chain combines TRBV2 with TRBJ1-1; possible D gene TRBD1, 6 bases. V was pared by 2 bases and J by 1 base, with 17 bases between. This CDR3 is 17 amino acids long. The germline V gene encodes CDR1 SNHLY and CDR2 FYNNEI. CDR3 nucleotide sequence: TGTGCCAGCAGTGAAACAGGGCTACCCCGAACGAACACTGAAGCTTTCTTT. Its protein is CASSETGLPRTNTEAFF.

This clone showed up just once. This rearrangement joins TRBV7-9 to TRBJ2-3; 7 nucleotides match TRBD1. The CDR3 loop spans 15 amino acids. V dropped 3 bases and J dropped 2; count of bases not matched to a gene: 5. Germline assignment: CDR1 SEHNR and CDR2 FQNEAQ (reference sequence). CDR3 in DNA: TGTGCCAGCAGCTTCCCGACAGGGCTCACAGATACGCAGTATTTT. Amino acids: CASSFPTGLTDTQYF.

The rearrangement joins TRBV7-2 to TRBJ1-1; no firm D call. Per germline, CDR1 SGHTA and CDR2 FQGNSA. V gave up 2 bases and J gave up 0 bases, with 7 bases separating them. The CDR3 sequence is 14 residues long. CDR3 DNA sequence: TGTGCCAGCAGCTTAAACTCAATGAACACTGAAGCTTTCTTT. Translated: CASSLNSMNTEAFF.

The chain uses TRBV2 and TRBJ1-1, with D maybe TRBD1 (5 bases). This CDR3 has 14 amino acids. V was shortened by 6 bases and J by 1 base, with 12 bases between the two germline ends. The germline V gene has CDR1 SNHLY and CDR2 FYNNEI. CDR3 bases: TGTGCCAGCAGGGGGCCCGGGGAGAACACTGAAGCTTTCTTT. This translates into CASRGPGENTEAFF.

V gene TRBV27 combines with J gene TRBJ2-5; D is unresolved. Per germline, CDR1 MNHEY and CDR2 SMNVEV (reference sequence). Trimming took off 0 bases at V and 5 bases at J, with 7 bases between the two ends. The CDR3 is made up of 13 amino acids. The CDR3 DNA reads as TGTGCCAGCAGTTTATCGAAAGGGGAGACCCAGTACTTC. Its translation: CASSLSKGETQYF.

The chain recombines TRBV6-5 with TRBJ2-7; D unclear. Trimming removed 6 bases from V and 1 base from J, with 13 bases in between. CDR3 length: 14 amino acids. Germline V gives CDR1 MNHEY, CDR2 SVGAGI. The CDR3 spells CASRPRTGSYEQYF. The CDR3 coding sequence is TGTGCCAGCAGGCCCAGGACGGGTTCCTACGAGCAGTACTTC.

The chain joins TRBV7-9 to TRBJ1-5, with D perhaps matching TRBD1 (6 bases). CDR1 and CDR2 (germline): SEHNR, FQNEAQ (reference sequence). Trimming stripped 1 base from V and 3 bases from J, with 7 bases between. The CDR3 is 14 residues long. CDR3 coding DNA: TGTGCCAGCAGCTTAGGGGGGCACAATCAGCCCCAGCATTTT. Its protein product is CASSLGGHNQPQHF. Using reference TRBV7-9 and TRBJ1-5 for the parts outside the CDR3, the full variable domain is DTGVSQNPRHKITKRGQNVTFRCDPISEHNRLYWYRQTLGQGPEFLTYFQNEAQLEKSRLLSDRFSAERPKGSFSTLEIQRTEQGDSAMYLCASSLGGHNQPQHFGDGTRLSIL.

The genes are TRBV30 and TRBJ2-2, with D unclear. The V end lost 4 bases, the J end lost 0 bases, and 9 bases lay between the germline ends. There are 14 residues in the CDR3. The germline V gene encodes CDR1 GTSNPN and CDR2 SVGIG (reference sequence). The CDR3 here is CAWKLRANTGELFF. The CDR3 nucleotides are TGTGCCTGGAAGCTCCGGGCGAACACCGGGGAGCTGTTTTTT.

The genes are TRBV6-2 or TRBV6-3 and TRBJ2-2, with TRBD1 matching 9 bases. The CDR3 contains 16 residues. V was clipped by 3 bases and J by 4 bases; unmatched bases: 6. The germline gives CDR1 MNHEY, CDR2 SVGEGT. CDR3 loop: CASSYWGTGTTGELFF. DNA for the CDR3: TGTGCCAGCAGTTATTGGGGGACAGGGACCACCGGGGAGCTGTTTTTT.

This clone has a single count. The chain employs TRBV19 and TRBJ1-4, with TRBD1 matching 8 bases. Germline CDR1 and CDR2: LNHDA and SQIVND (reference sequence). The V and J ends lost 3 bases and 5 bases, in that order; junction bases with no gene match: 5. The CDR3 consists of 15 residues. The CDR3 nucleotides read TGTGCCAGTAGTATCGTGACAGGGGTAAATGAAAAACTGTTTTTT. Translating it yields CASSIVTGVNEKLFF.

V gene TRBV7-2 combines with J gene TRBJ2-3; D remains unclear. The CDR3 is 17 amino acids. Trimming left V 1 base short and J 0 bases short, with 14 bases between. In germline, CDR1 is SGHTA, CDR2 FQGNSA. CDR3 sequence: CASSLGFGSFSTDTQYF. CDR3 DNA sequence: TGTGCCAGCAGCTTAGGTTTTGGGTCTTTCAGCACAGATACGCAGTATTTT.

The chain is built from TRBV11-2 and TRBJ1-1; no firm D call. The V gene lost 4 bases and the J gene lost 5 bases, with 17 bases spanning the gap. The CDR3 has 15 residues. The germline CDR1 and CDR2 sequences are SGHAT and FQNNGV. CDR3 sequence (DNA): TGTGCCAGCAGCTGGCGAGGACCGGGCGGGACTGAAGCTTTCTTT. Its protein is CASSWRGPGGTEAFF.

V usage is TRBV4-1 and J usage is TRBJ2-1; 11 bases line up with TRBD2. Per the germline V gene, CDR1 is MGHRA and CDR2 is YSYEKL. The junction had 7 bases not matched to a gene; V was cut back by 0 bases and J by 6 bases. The CDR3 is 17 amino acids. The CDR3 DNA reads as TGCGCCAGCAGCCAAGAGGTCGCTAGCGGGGGGCTCAATGAGCAGTTCTTC. Translated, it gives CASSQEVASGGLNEQFF.

This CDR3 is CASSEGGNRNEQFF. In DNA, the CDR3 is TGTGCCAGCAGTGAAGGGGGAAATCGGAATGAGCAGTTCTTC. The chain employs TRBV25-1 and TRBJ2-1; D could derive from TRBD1 or TRBD2 (5 bases each). The CDR3 sequence is 14 residues long. Germline CDR1 reads MGHDK; CDR2 reads SYGVNS. The V end was cut by 2 bases, the J end by 7 bases, with 12 bases between.

The chain combines TRBV6-5 with TRBJ2-7, with D perhaps TRBD1 (7 bases). The CDR3 sequence is 13 residues long. Looked up from germline, CDR1 is MNHEY and CDR2 is SVGAGI. Trimming shortened V by 3 bases and J by 3 bases, and 9 bases separated the two germline ends. CDR3 bases: TGTGCCAGCAGTTATCAGGGGGGCTACGAGCAGTACTTC. It encodes CASSYQGGYEQYF.

The chain is built from TRBV6-1 and TRBJ2-7; tentatively, D is TRBD1 or TRBD2 (6 bases each). Germline V CDR1 and CDR2: MNHNS, SASEGT. The CDR3 has 14 amino acids. Trimming took off 1 base at V and 3 bases at J, with 10 bases between the two ends. The CDR3 DNA is TGTGCCAGCAGTGAAGTGGGGGGCGTCTACGAGCAGTACTTC. This gives the protein CASSEVGGVYEQYF.